These 11 T cell receptor beta chains originate from one sample sequenced in a study of technical replicates of blood from several donors. TCRdb keeps only in-frame clones here, not all; method: immunoSEQ multiplex PCR. In the table there are about 69,000 clones, 88% of which are singletons. The specimen was PBMCs. These receptors all stem from a human donor in good health. Some clones in this sample may be carry-over from other donors' samples.

The chain joins TRBV7-3 to TRBJ2-6; possible D gene TRBD1, 5 bases. This CDR3 contains 15 residues. Germline V CDR1 and CDR2: SGHTA, FQGTGA. The V end was cut by 5 bases, the J end by 2 bases, with 10 bases between. The CDR3: CASSPARAGANVLTF. In nucleotides, the CDR3 is TGTGCCAGCAGCCCGGCCAGGGCTGGGGCCAACGTCCTGACTTTC.

The chain couples TRBV7-6 to TRBJ1-2; 8 positions agree with TRBD1. The CDR3 has 14 amino acids. The ends lost 5 bases at V and 6 bases at J; junction bases unmatched: 8. The germline V gene has CDR1 SGHVS and CDR2 FNYEAQ. CDR3 loop: CASSPWMDRDGYTF. The CDR3 bases are TGTGCCAGCAGCCCCTGGATGGACAGGGATGGCTACACCTTC. The complete variable domain, with remaining parts taken from reference TRBV7-6 and TRBJ1-2, reads GAGVSQSPRYKVTKRGQDVALRCDPISGHVSLYWYRQALGQGPEFLTYFNYEAQQDKSGLPNDRFSAERPEGSISTLTIQRTEQRDSAMYRCASSPWMDRDGYTFGSGTRLTVV.

V gene TRBV11-1 combines with J gene TRBJ1-1; D is perhaps TRBD1 (5 bases). The CDR3 extends over 12 amino acids. Trimming removed 4 bases at V and 8 bases at J, with 11 bases between. The germline gives CDR1 SGHAT, CDR2 FQDESV (reference sequence). This CDR3 reads CASSWGVGEAFF. The CDR3, as DNA: TGTGCCAGCAGCTGGGGGGTCGGAGAAGCTTTCTTT. The full variable domain, completed using reference TRBV11-1 and TRBJ1-1, is EAEVAQSPRYKITEKSQAVAFWCDPISGHATLYWYRQILGQGPELLVQFQDESVVDDSQLPKDRFSAERLKGVDSTLKIQPAELGDSAMYLCASSWGVGEAFFGQGTRLTVV.

The V and J genes are TRBV2 and TRBJ2-4; the D gene is possibly TRBD1 (5 bases). The CDR3 covers 12 residues. V was pared by 6 bases and J by 5 bases, with 8 bases between. Germline CDR1 reads SNHLY; CDR2 reads FYNNEI. CDR3 bases: TGTGCCAGCAGGACAGACCAAAACATTCAGTACTTC. This gives the protein CASRTDQNIQYF.

This clone appeared a single time. The rearrangement joins TRBV30 to TRBJ1-3; D call uncertain. The CDR3 spans 13 residues. The V and J ends lost 2 bases and 4 bases respectively, with 9 bases between them. Germline V CDR1 and CDR2: GTSNPN, SVGIG (reference sequence). CDR3 sequence reads: CAWSLGEGNTIYF. The CDR3 DNA is TGTGCCTGGAGTCTCGGGGAGGGAAACACCATATATTTT.

The chain employs TRBV4-2 and TRBJ2-3, with D perhaps matching TRBD2 (7 bases). The germline CDR1 and CDR2 sequences are LGHNA and YNFKEQ. This CDR3 region has 18 residues. V was pared by 0 bases and J by 6 bases, with 22 bases between. The CDR3 here is CASSQEGPDSGGGDTQYF. For the CDR3, the DNA is TGTGCCAGCAGCCAAGAAGGCCCTGACTCCGGCGGGGGCGATACGCAGTATTTT.

The chain employs TRBV14 and TRBJ1-1; D not resolved. This CDR3 spans 14 amino acids. CDR1 and CDR2 (germline): SGHDN, FVKESK. Between the trimmed V and J ends, which lost 4 bases and 5 bases, there was a span of 14 bases. Here the CDR3 DNA reads TGTGCCAGCAGCCTGTGGCCCGCGGATACTGAAGCTTTCTTT. Translated, it gives CASSLWPADTEAFF.

This rearrangement joins TRBV5-4 to TRBJ2-7; a possible D gene is TRBD2 (5 bases). The germline CDR1 and CDR2 sequences are SGHNT and YYREEE (reference sequence). V was pared by 1 base and J by 4 bases, with 15 bases between. The CDR3 runs to 15 residues. The CDR3 nucleotides read TGTGCCAGCAGCTTGCCCCCGGGAAATCCTTACGAGCAGTACTTC. Its protein product is CASSLPPGNPYEQYF. Full variable domain (rest looked up from reference TRBV5-4 and TRBJ2-7): ETGVTQSPTHLIKTRGQQVTLRCSSQSGHNTVSWYQQALGQGPQFIFQYYREEENGRGNFPPRFSGLQFPNYSSELNVNALELDDSALYLCASSLPPGNPYEQYFGPGTRLTVT.

The chain links TRBV15 to TRBJ1-2; D is unresolved. The CDR3 runs to 15 residues. Germline CDR1 and CDR2: LNHNV and YYDKDF (reference sequence). Between the trimmed V and J ends, which lost 0 bases and 1 base, there was a span of 9 bases. The CDR3 protein is CATSRDKSNNYGYTF. For the CDR3, the DNA is TGTGCCACCAGCAGAGACAAGAGTAATAACTATGGCTACACCTTC.

The rearrangement joins TRBV30 to TRBJ1-4; 7 positions agree with TRBD1. Germline V gene sequence: CDR1 GTSNPN, CDR2 SVGIG (reference sequence). CDR3 length equals 13 residues. The V segment lost 3 bases and the J segment 8 bases; nucleotides outside the gene matches: 6. CDR3 loop: CAWRKGAQEKLFF. The CDR3 coding sequence is TGTGCCTGGAGGAAGGGGGCTCAGGAAAAACTGTTTTTT.

This clone was seen more than once but under ten times. The chain is built from TRBV7-2 and TRBJ2-2, with TRBD1 identical over 7 bases. Germline V gene lookup returns CDR1 SGHTA and CDR2 FQGNSA. This CDR3 is built from 16 residues. The trim removed 4 bases at V and 1 base at J, leaving 6 bases unmatched. The CDR3 DNA follows: TGTGCCAGCAGCTCGTCGACAGGGAGGAACACCGGGGAGCTGTTTTTT. Translating gives CASSSSTGRNTGELFF. The variable domain in full, with the rest retrieved from reference TRBV7-2 and TRBJ2-2, is GAGVSQSPSNKVTEKGKDVELRCDPISGHTALYWYRQSLGQGLEFLIYFQGNSAPDKSGLPSDRFSAERTGGSVSTLTIQRTQQEDSAVYLCASSSSTGRNTGELFFGEGSRLTVL.